The clone carrying this TCR beta chain was seen only a few times. Clones were read by immunoSEQ multiplex PCR, and TCRdb kept only the in-frame ones, dropping some. The table records some 64,000 clones, 65% to 85% of them present only once. This CDR3 region has 12 residues. CDR1 is MNHNY and CDR2 is SVGAGI in the germline V gene (reference sequence). V gave up 3 bases and J gave up 8 bases, with 8 bases separating them. The data were obtained in a study of radiotherapy plus CTLA-4 blockade in lung cancer. This receptor was taken from a human donor with non-small cell lung cancer whose response to radiotherapy plus ipilimumab could not be evaluated. Some clones in this sample may be carry-over from other donors' samples. The sample consisted of peripheral blood, taken from a patient treated with radiotherapy plus ipilimumab. The J gene is TRBJ2-1, the V gene TRBV6-6; D is undetermined. The chain's CDR3 is CASSYISDEQFF. The CDR3 nucleotides are TGTGCCAGCAGTTATATCTCTGATGAGCAGTTCTTC.